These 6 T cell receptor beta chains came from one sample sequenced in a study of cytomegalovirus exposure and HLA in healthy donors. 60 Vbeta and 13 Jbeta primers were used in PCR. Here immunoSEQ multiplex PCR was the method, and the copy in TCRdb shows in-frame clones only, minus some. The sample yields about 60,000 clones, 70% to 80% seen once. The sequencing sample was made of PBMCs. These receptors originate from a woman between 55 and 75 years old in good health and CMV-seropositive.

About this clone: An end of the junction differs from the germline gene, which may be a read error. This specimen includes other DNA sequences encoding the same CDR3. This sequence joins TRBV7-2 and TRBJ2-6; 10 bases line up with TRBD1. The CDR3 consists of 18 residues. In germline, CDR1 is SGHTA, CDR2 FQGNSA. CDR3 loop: CASSARPGTGVGANVLTF. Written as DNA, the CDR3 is TGTGCCAGCAGCGCTCGTCCCGGGACAGGGGTCGGGGCCAACGTCCTGACCTTC.

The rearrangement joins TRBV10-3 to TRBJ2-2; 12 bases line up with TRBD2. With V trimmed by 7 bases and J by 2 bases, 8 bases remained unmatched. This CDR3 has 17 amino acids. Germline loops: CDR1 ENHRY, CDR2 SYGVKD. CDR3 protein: CAINRLAGAGNTGELFF. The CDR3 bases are TGTGCCATCAACAGACTAGCGGGGGCTGGAAACACCGGGGAGCTGTTTTTT.

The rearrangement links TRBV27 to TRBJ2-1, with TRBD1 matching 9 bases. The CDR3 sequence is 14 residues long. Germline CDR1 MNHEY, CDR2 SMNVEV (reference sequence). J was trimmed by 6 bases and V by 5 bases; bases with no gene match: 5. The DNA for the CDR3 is TGTGCCAGCAGTAGAGGGACAGGGCCCAATGAGCAGTTCTTC. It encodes CASSRGTGPNEQFF.

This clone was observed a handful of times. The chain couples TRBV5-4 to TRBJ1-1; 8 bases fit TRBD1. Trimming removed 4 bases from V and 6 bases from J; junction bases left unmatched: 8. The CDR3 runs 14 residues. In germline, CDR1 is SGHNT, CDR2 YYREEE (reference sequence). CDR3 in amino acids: CASSPTRGRAEAFF. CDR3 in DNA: TGTGCCAGCAGCCCGACCAGGGGGCGAGCTGAAGCTTTCTTT. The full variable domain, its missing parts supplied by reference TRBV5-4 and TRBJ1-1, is ETGVTQSPTHLIKTRGQQVTLRCSSQSGHNTVSWYQQALGQGPQFIFQYYREEENGRGNFPPRFSGLQFPNYSSELNVNALELDDSALYLCASSPTRGRAEAFFGQGTRLTVV.

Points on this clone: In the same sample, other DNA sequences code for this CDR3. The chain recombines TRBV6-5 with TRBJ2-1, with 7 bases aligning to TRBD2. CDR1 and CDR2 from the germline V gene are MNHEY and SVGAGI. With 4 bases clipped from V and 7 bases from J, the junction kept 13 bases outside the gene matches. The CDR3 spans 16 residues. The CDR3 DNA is TGTGCCAGCAGTTCCGTTGGGGAGGGTCCGAGGAATGAGCAGTTCTTC. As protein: CASSSVGEGPRNEQFF.

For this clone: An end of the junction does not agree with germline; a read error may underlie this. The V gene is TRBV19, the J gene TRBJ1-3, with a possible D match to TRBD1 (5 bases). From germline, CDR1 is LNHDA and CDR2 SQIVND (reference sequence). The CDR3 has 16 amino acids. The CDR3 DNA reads TGTGCCAGTAGTACCGGACACGCAGTGGGTGGAAGCACCATATATTTT. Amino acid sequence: CASSTGHAVGGSTIYF.